These T cell receptor beta chains were read from a single sample in a study of T cells in Graves' hyperthyroidism and ophthalmopathy. Each CDR3 protein is one row after TCRdb ran MiXCR on the multiplex PCR reads. Of a few hundred thousand distinct CDR3 sequences in the sample, around a sixth were seen once. The sample comprised blood. Receptor source: a woman in her thirties with Graves' hyperthyroidism. Both conserved end residues are part of each CDR3. The D gene is left open where the match is weak. The size entry is marked missing in some rows and otherwise reads once, few, many or a size class.

v_gene	j_gene	abundance	d_gene	CDR3aa	CDR3nt
TRBV2	TRBJ1-2	NA	NA	CASSEGQTYGYTF	TGTGCCAGCAGTGAAGGGCAGACGTATGGCTACACCTTC
TRBV6-1	TRBJ2-7	many	TRBD1	CASSSGTGYPSYEQYF	TGTGCCAGCAGTTCCGGGACAGGGTACCCCTCCTACGAGCAGTACTTC
TRBV20-1	TRBJ2-6	few	TRBD1	CSARGRQGLSGANVLTF	TGCAGTGCTAGGGGGCGACAGGGTCTGTCTGGGGCCAACGTCCTGACTTTC
TRBV11-2	TRBJ2-5	many	NA	CASSLDPGAQETQYF	TGTGCCAGCAGCTTAGATCCAGGGGCACAAGAGACCCAGTACTTC
TRBV2	TRBJ2-1	many	NA	CASSEGWGAPYNEQFF	TGTGCCAGCAGTGAAGGCTGGGGGGCCCCCTACAATGAGCAGTTCTTC
TRBV3-1	TRBJ1-5	many	NA	CASSQGKEFGPQHF	TGTGCCAGCAGCCAAGGGAAAGAGTTTGGGCCCCAGCATTTT
TRBV6-1	TRBJ2-3	NA	TRBD2	CASSFSSGRAGDTQYF	TGTGCCAGCAGCTTCAGTAGCGGGAGGGCCGGAGATACGCAGTATTTT
TRBV6-5	TRBJ1-1	many	NA	CASSYSMGNTEAFF	TGTGCCAGCAGTTACTCGATGGGAAACACTGAAGCTTTCTTT
TRBV28	TRBJ2-1	NA	TRBD2	CASSLSFWTSGRDEQFF	TGTGCCAGCAGTTTAAGCTTCTGGACTAGCGGGAGGGATGAGCAGTTCTTC
TRBV2	TRBJ2-2	NA	NA	CASTETGELFF	TGTGCCAGTACGGAGACCGGGGAGCTGTTTTTT
TRBV5-1	TRBJ2-3	many	NA	CASSIQSLTDTQYF	TGCGCCAGCAGCATACAGTCCCTCACAGATACGCAGTATTTT
TRBV12-3/TRBV12-4	TRBJ2-2	NA	NA	CASSPWPLQQLTGELFF	TGTGCCAGCAGTCCATGGCCACTCCAACAGCTCACCGGGGAGCTGTTTTTT
TRBV19	TRBJ1-1	few	TRBD1	CASRPTGIPEAFF	TGTGCCAGTAGGCCGACAGGGATCCCTGAAGCTTTCTTT
TRBV10-1	TRBJ2-1	NA	NA	CASSESEARGYNEQFF	TGCGCCAGCAGTGAGTCGGAGGCTAGAGGTTACAATGAGCAGTTCTTC
TRBV2	TRBJ1-5	many	NA	CASTGGSRNQPQHF	TGTGCCAGCACTGGAGGGTCGCGCAATCAGCCCCAGCATTTT
TRBV15	TRBJ2-3	many	TRBD2	CATSRDGSPGLAGSADTQYF	TGTGCCACCAGCAGAGATGGCAGTCCGGGACTAGCGGGATCCGCAGATACGCAGTATTTT
TRBV11-2	TRBJ2-3	many	NA	CASSLDLGSDTQYF	TGTGCCAGCAGCTTAGATCTAGGGTCAGATACGCAGTATTTT
TRBV3-2	TRBJ2-7	NA	NA	CASSHGRDRAHEQYF	TGTGCCAGCAGCCATGGCCGGGACAGGGCCCACGAGCAGTACTTC
TRBV29-1	TRBJ2-7	many	NA	CSVVQGDYYEQYF	TGCAGCGTTGTTCAGGGGGACTACTACGAGCAGTACTTC
TRBV5-1	TRBJ2-3	many	NA	CASSPFQDSSTDTQYF	TGCGCCAGCAGCCCCTTCCAGGACAGTAGCACAGATACGCAGTATTTT
TRBV11-2	TRBJ2-5	few	NA	CASRSWRSEETQYF	TGTGCCAGCAGATCCTGGAGATCAGAAGAGACCCAGTACTTC
TRBV3-1	TRBJ2-3	many	NA	CASSHQSVGADTQYF	TGTGCCAGCAGCCACCAGAGTGTAGGGGCAGATACGCAGTATTTT
TRBV20-1	TRBJ2-1	NA	NA	CSAPGRTYEQFF	TGCAGTGCTCCTGGTCGAACCTACGAGCAGTTCTTC
TRBV10-3	TRBJ1-1	NA	NA	CAISDLGISLVFF	TGTGCCATCAGTGATTTAGGGATATCCTTGGTTTTCTTT
TRBV10-3	TRBJ1-1	NA	NA	CAISASSAATEAFF	TGTGCCATCAGTGCGTCTAGCGCGGCCACTGAAGCTTTCTTT
TRBV5-4	TRBJ2-7	few	NA	CASSLVANHEQYF	TGTGCCAGCAGCTTGGTCGCGAACCACGAGCAGTACTTC
TRBV15	TRBJ2-7	many	TRBD2	CATSRDGASGSMDSYEQYF	TGTGCCACCAGCAGAGATGGGGCTAGCGGGAGTATGGATTCCTACGAGCAGTACTTC
TRBV27	TRBJ2-1	many	NA	CASSLRLDRPRDNEQFF	TGTGCCAGCAGTTTACGACTAGACAGACCCCGCGACAATGAGCAGTTCTTC
TRBV7-3	TRBJ2-7	many	TRBD2	CASSPQAGGPPYEQYF	TGTGCCAGCAGCCCCCAAGCGGGAGGGCCGCCCTACGAGCAGTACTTC
TRBV5-4	TRBJ1-1	many	NA	CASSSGLPTANTEAFF	TGTGCCAGCAGCTCGGGCCTTCCTACAGCGAACACTGAAGCTTTCTTT
TRBV24-1	TRBJ2-1	few	NA	CATSDRTTRGPLGEQFF	TGTGCCACCAGTGATCGAACAACTAGAGGCCCGCTCGGTGAGCAGTTCTTC
TRBV3-1	TRBJ2-1	many	TRBD2	CASSQDFSSGGRANEQFF	TGTGCCAGCAGCCAAGATTTCTCCTCTGGCGGGAGGGCCAATGAGCAGTTCTTC
TRBV28	TRBJ2-1	many	TRBD2	CASTDATSGNNEQFF	TGTGCCAGCACCGATGCGACTAGCGGAAACAATGAGCAGTTCTTC
TRBV7-2	TRBJ2-2	many	NA	CASSLSQGRIGELFF	TGTGCCAGCAGCTTGTCCCAAGGACGGATCGGGGAGCTGTTTTTT
TRBV20-1	TRBJ2-3	many	TRBD2	CSARLSGSTDTQYF	TGCAGTGCTAGACTTAGCGGGAGTACAGATACGCAGTATTTT
TRBV12-3/TRBV12-4	TRBJ2-2	few	TRBD2	CASRNSGRGNTGELFF	TGTGCCAGCAGAAATAGCGGGAGGGGTAACACCGGGGAGCTGTTTTTT
TRBV4-1	TRBJ2-2	few	NA	CASSQDNGAGELFF	TGCGCCAGCAGCCAAGATAATGGGGCCGGGGAGCTGTTTTTT
TRBV6-5	TRBJ2-1	few	TRBD2	CASSYSGLEHNEQFF	TGTGCCAGCAGTTACTCGGGACTAGAACACAATGAGCAGTTCTTC
TRBV11-2	TRBJ2-7	few	NA	CASSLDRKGQYF	TGTGCCAGCAGCTTAGATCGGAAGGGGCAGTACTTC
TRBV5-6	TRBJ1-1	NA	NA	CASSLLGANTEAFF	TGTGCCAGCAGCTTGCTGGGGGCGAACACTGAAGCTTTCTTT
TRBV7-6	TRBJ1-6	many	TRBD1	CASSAGTENSPLHF	TGTGCCAGCAGTGCCGGGACAGAAAATTCACCCCTCCACTTT
TRBV30	TRBJ2-1	many	TRBD1	CASEARQGLSNEQFF	TGTGCCTCGGAGGCGAGACAGGGGTTGTCCAATGAGCAGTTCTTC
TRBV28	TRBJ2-7	NA	TRBD2	CASSTPAVAGGNEQYF	TGTGCCAGCAGTACCCCGGCGGTAGCGGGAGGAAACGAGCAGTACTTC
TRBV20-1	TRBJ2-7	NA	NA	CSAHGGGGYEQYF	TGCAGTGCCCATGGAGGGGGAGGCTACGAGCAGTACTTC
TRBV5-1	TRBJ2-1	NA	TRBD2	CASSLWGLAGVDEQFF	TGCGCCAGCAGCTTGTGGGGACTAGCGGGAGTGGATGAGCAGTTCTTC